This T cell receptor (beta chain) was documented in a study of CD8+ T cells in alopecia areata. Study background: Dosing with tofacitinib proceeded for 6 to 18 months, followed by 6 months off drug.

Study-level results: Between patients, shared TCR sequences were less clear than in mice. This was possibly due in part to HLA diversity in the patient population.

Per the germline V gene, CDR1 is LGHNA and CDR2 is YSLEER. The CDR3 totals 12 residues. The germline V and J ends were trimmed by 1 base and 8 bases, with 5 bases remaining between them. A word on this clone: What it recognizes is unknown. The sample contains more than one DNA sequence encoding this CDR3.

cDNA serving as the sequencing template came from extracted, reverse transcribed RNA. Sequencing was performed with immunoSEQ multiplex PCR; in TCRdb, only in-frame clones are kept and a portion is missing. The data contain fewer than 250,000 clones, approximately 40% of them seen just once; the ten biggest clones take up around 3%. Treatment here: oral pan-JAK inhibitor, 5-10 mg twice daily. The rearrangement joins TRBV4-3 to TRBJ1-4; D remains ambiguous. This TCR derives from a human donor with alopecia areata. This specimen consisted of CD4+ T cells sorted from blood, obtained at approximately week 39, from a patient treated with tofacitinib. Here the CDR3 reads CASSQVREKLFF. CDR3 in DNA: TGCGCCAGCAGCCAAGTCCGAGAAAAACTGTTTTTT.